The clone carrying this T cell receptor (beta chain) showed up just once. Germline V gene data show CDR1 as SGHAT and CDR2 as FQDESV (reference sequence). CDR3 length equals 16 residues. After removal of 1 base from V and 3 bases from J, the junction contained 9 bases not matched to a gene. The repertoire was sequenced with immunoSEQ multiplex PCR; TCRdb's copy has only in-frame clones and lacks some. The data contain over 400,000 clones, roughly nine tenths of them singletons. The source of the sample is a study of Ad26.COV2.S vaccination and SARS-CoV-2 variants. Study-wide context: The trial was COV1001 and the donor's arm was Ad26.COV2.S.

Treatment meaning: about 20 received Ad26.COV2.S at low or high dose, single or two shots; about 5 received placebo; per-sample allocation not given. Day 63 after the first injection of vaccine or placebo was the sampling time. This vaccine is an Ad26 vector that expresses the Wuhan-strain SARS-CoV-2 spike. This rearrangement joins TRBV11-1 to TRBJ2-7, with 7 bases lining up with TRBD2. The receptor's source is a person between 18 and 59 years old who received the Ad26.COV2.S COVID-19 vaccine or a placebo. The source material was peripheral blood, sampled in a trial of Ad26.COV2.S vaccine versus placebo. The CDR3 loop reads CASSLGGPAGRYEQYV. The CDR3 region has the DNA TGTGCCAGCAGCTTAGGGGGCCCAGCGGGACGCTACGAGCAGTACGTC.